The 25 T cell receptor beta chains given below trace back to one sample, sequenced in a study of regulatory T cells in long-lasting Graves disease. With iRepertoire HTBI primers and Arm-PCR of CDR3 regions, TCR beta libraries were built. One entry per CDR3 protein results from TCRdb running MiXCR on the multiplex PCR reads. The sample lists roughly 510,000 distinct CDR3 sequences; roughly 15% were seen once. Time point: newly diagnosed GD, antithyroid drugs for less than 3 months. PBMC-extracted RNA yielded the TCR library. These records were also assigned to another study, of T cells in Graves' hyperthyroidism and ophthalmopathy.

The material sequenced was peripheral blood mononuclear cells (PBMCs), taken at new diagnosis, from a patient treated with antithyroid drugs. The receptors derive from a man between 18 and 29 years old with Graves disease.

This clonotype was picked up many times. J is TRBJ2-7 and V is TRBV11-2, with 9 bases matching TRBD1. There are 14 residues in the CDR3. V lost 7 bases, J lost 2 bases, and 6 bases stayed unmatched. The germline V gene encodes CDR1 SGHAT and CDR2 FQNNGV. CDR3: CASIRQGGAYEQYF. The CDR3 region has the DNA TGTGCCAGCATCCGACAGGGGGGGGCCTACGAGCAGTACTTC.

This clonotype has ten or more counts. V is TRBV29-1 and J is TRBJ2-1; D possibly uses TRBD1 or TRBD2 (5 bases each). Germline lookup yields CDR1 SQVTM and CDR2 ANQGSEA. V was trimmed by 6 bases and J by 14 bases, leaving 17 bases between them. This CDR3 contains 11 residues. The CDR3 is CSVKPQGVEFF. The CDR3 DNA reads as TGCAGCGTCAAACCCCAGGGAGTTGAGTTCTTC.

This clonotype showed up many times. This chain uses TRBV2 with TRBJ2-3; tentatively, D is TRBD2 (5 bases). CDR1 is SNHLY, CDR2 FYNNEI, per germline. The V gene lost 8 bases and the J gene lost 6 bases, with 24 bases spanning the gap. The CDR3 consists of 16 residues. The CDR3 nucleotides are TGTGCCAGCGGAAGGTTGGGAGTTCAACTTGGGGATACGCAGTATTTT. Translating gives CASGRLGVQLGDTQYF.

This clonotype has ten or more counts. The chain carries TRBV5-1 and TRBJ2-1, with 12 bases matching TRBD2. The CDR3 consists of 17 residues. V lost 2 bases to trimming and J lost 6 bases; unmatched junction nucleotides: 9. The germline CDR1 and CDR2 sequences are SGHRS and YFSETQ. The CDR3 spells CASSLRLAGAMSNEQFF. CDR3 DNA: TGCGCCAGCAGCTTAAGACTAGCGGGAGCAATGAGCAATGAGCAGTTCTTC.

This clonotype was picked up many times. The chain links TRBV6-5 to TRBJ1-3, with D unresolved. Germline assignment: CDR1 MNHEY and CDR2 SVGAGI. Trimming pared 2 bases from V and 0 bases from J, leaving 14 bases between. The CDR3 is 17 amino acids. The CDR3 loop reads CASSYGAGLSSGNTIYF. The CDR3 DNA is TGTGCCAGCAGTTACGGTGCAGGCCTGAGCTCTGGAAACACCATATATTTT.

This clonotype was counted ten times or more. The J gene is TRBJ1-2, the V gene TRBV18; 7 nucleotides align to TRBD1. V shed 0 bases and J 5 bases; nucleotides not matched to a gene: 6. Germline loops: CDR1 KGHSH, CDR2 LQKENI. This CDR3 has 15 amino acids. CDR3 DNA sequence: TGTGCCAGCTCACCACCGGCGATACAGGGGTATGGCTACACCTTC. Translating it yields CASSPPAIQGYGYTF.

The sample holds many counts of this clonotype. The chain links TRBV5-6 to TRBJ2-1; D is possibly TRBD2 (8 bases). This CDR3 region has 16 residues. Trimming left V 3 bases short and J 6 bases short, with 19 bases between. Germline V lookup: CDR1 SGHDT, CDR2 YYEEEE. The CDR3 DNA follows: TGTGCCAGCAGCTCCCAGGGGGGACTAGTCTTCAATGAGCAGTTCTTC. It encodes CASSSQGGLVFNEQFF.

This clonotype was observed many times. J is TRBJ2-1 and V is TRBV6-1; possible D gene TRBD2, 6 bases. The CDR3 totals 14 residues. Germline V gene sequence: CDR1 MNHNS, CDR2 SASEGT. Trimming removed 10 bases at V and 0 bases at J, with 13 bases between. The CDR3 DNA reads TGTGCCACCCTCAACGGGAGCTCCTACAATGAGCAGTTCTTC. Translated, it gives CATLNGSSYNEQFF.

This clonotype was detected many times. This chain connects TRBV10-3 to TRBJ2-7; D is perhaps TRBD1 (6 bases). CDR1 and CDR2 (germline): ENHRY, SYGVKD. V dropped 10 bases and J dropped 3 bases, with 13 bases sitting between them. This CDR3 has 12 amino acids. The CDR3 loop is CATAGDLYEQYF. In DNA form, the CDR3 reads TGTGCCACCGCAGGGGACCTCTACGAGCAGTACTTC.

This clonotype was counted many times. The rearrangement joins TRBV18 to TRBJ2-7; D tentatively fits TRBD1 or TRBD2 (5 bases each). From germline, CDR1 is KGHSH and CDR2 LQKENI. The CDR3 has 13 amino acids. V gave up 3 bases and J gave up 4 bases, with 10 bases separating them. The CDR3 DNA reads as TGTGCCAGCTCACCGGGGGACGATTACGAGCAGTACTTC. It yields the protein CASSPGDDYEQYF.

The table lists this clonotype with a few counts. The V call is TRBV10-2, the J call TRBJ1-2, with D maybe TRBD1 (5 bases). V was cut by 3 bases and J by 6 bases, with 17 bases left in between. CDR3 length: 15 residues. Germline V gene data show CDR1 as WSHSY and CDR2 as SAAADI. The CDR3 sequence: CASSDPEAGQDGYTF. The CDR3 DNA reads as TGCGCCAGCAGTGACCCCGAGGCAGGGCAGGATGGCTACACCTTC.

The chain uses TRBV20-1 and TRBJ2-7, with D perhaps TRBD1 or TRBD2 (6 bases each). There are 14 residues in the CDR3. The V and J ends lost 6 bases and 5 bases respectively, with 20 bases between them. The germline CDR1 and CDR2 sequences are DFQATT and SNEGSKA (reference sequence). The chain's CDR3 is CSALGGSLIHEQYF. In nucleotides, the CDR3 is TGCAGTGCGTTGGGGGGCAGCCTAATCCACGAGCAGTACTTC.

This clonotype was counted many times. The J gene is TRBJ2-7, the V gene TRBV28; possible D gene TRBD2, 6 bases. The germline gives CDR1 MDHEN, CDR2 SYDVKM. The CDR3 is 18 amino acids. Trimming took off 2 bases at V and 0 bases at J, with 20 bases between the two ends. DNA of the CDR3: TGTGCCAGCAGTTTAGACGGTATTTCGGGACTTCCCTCCTACGAGCAGTACTTC. Amino acids: CASSLDGISGLPSYEQYF.

This clonotype was observed a handful of times. The chain recombines TRBV9 with TRBJ2-5; D call uncertain. Germline CDR1 reads SGDLS; CDR2 reads YYNGEE. The CDR3 runs 13 residues. The ends were cut back, 0 bases at V and 0 bases at J, with 3 bases in the middle. The CDR3 DNA is TGTGCCAGCAGCGTAGCTGACCAAGAGACCCAGTACTTC. It codes for CASSVADQETQYF.

The gene calls are TRBV6-5 and TRBJ2-3; TRBD2 matches at 7 bases. CDR3 length equals 15 residues. V shed 2 bases, J shed 2 bases, and the junction held 4 bases outside the gene matches. The germline V gene has CDR1 MNHEY and CDR2 SVGAGI. CDR3 DNA: TGTGCCAGCAGTTACCTTAGCGGGTACACAGATACGCAGTATTTT. Protein sequence: CASSYLSGYTDTQYF.

The J gene is TRBJ1-1, the V gene TRBV5-6; the D gene is possibly TRBD1 (5 bases). V was shortened by 5 bases and J by 3 bases, with 14 bases between the two germline ends. CDR1 and CDR2 from the germline V gene are SGHDT and YYEEEE. The CDR3 extends over 14 amino acids. CDR3 protein: CASRRFGGDTEAFF. CDR3 nucleotide sequence: TGTGCCAGCAGGCGCTTCGGGGGGGACACTGAAGCTTTCTTT.

The table lists this clonotype with a few counts. The chain links TRBV28 to TRBJ1-5; a possible D gene is TRBD1 (5 bases). Trimming left V 5 bases short and J 5 bases short, with 13 bases between. The CDR3 is made up of 14 amino acids. Germline values: CDR1 MDHEN, CDR2 SYDVKM. CDR3 sequence: CASSGGGADQPQHF. The CDR3 DNA is TGTGCCAGCAGTGGCGGGGGTGCTGATCAGCCCCAGCATTTT.

This clonotype was picked up a small number of times. The genes are TRBV6-1 and TRBJ1-2, with D tentatively TRBD1 (5 bases). There are 13 residues in the CDR3. From germline, CDR1 is MNHNS and CDR2 SASEGT. Trimming shortened V by 8 bases and J by 4 bases, and 14 bases separated the two germline ends. CDR3 region: CASGRLGLYGYTF. In nucleotides, the CDR3 is TGTGCCAGCGGACGCTTGGGGCTCTATGGCTACACCTTC.

This clonotype was counted at least ten times. V and J are TRBV24-1 and TRBJ1-2; no firm D call. The CDR3 sequence is 14 residues long. Looked up from germline, CDR1 is KGHDR and CDR2 is SFDVKD. V was pared by 3 bases and J by 7 bases, with 14 bases between. As DNA, the CDR3 is TGTGCCACCAGTGATGGACCAGGCCAGAGTGGCTACACCTTC. This codes for CATSDGPGQSGYTF.

The gene calls are TRBV9 and TRBJ2-5; either TRBD1 or TRBD2 may supply D (6 bases each). The CDR3 is 13 residues long. The V end was cut by 3 bases, the J end by 7 bases, with 13 bases between. Looked up from germline, CDR1 is SGDLS and CDR2 is YYNGEE. The CDR3, as DNA: TGTGCCAGCAGCGGAGGGGGGTTGGGGACCCAGTACTTC. Translated: CASSGGGLGTQYF.

This CDR3 reads CASSSSPAGDEKLFF. The CDR3 DNA sequence: TGTGCCAGCAGCTCCTCCCCCGCGGGTGATGAAAAACTGTTTTTT. This chain uses TRBV5-6 with TRBJ1-4; D is uncertain. Trimming cost V 3 bases and J 6 bases, with 15 bases left between them. Looked up from germline, CDR1 is SGHDT and CDR2 is YYEEEE. The CDR3 consists of 15 residues. The full variable domain, rest sourced from reference TRBV5-6 and TRBJ1-4, is DAGVTQSPTHLIKTRGQQVTLRCSPKSGHDTVSWYQQALGQGPQFIFQYYEEEERQRGNFPDRFSGHQFPNYSSELNVNALLLGDSALYLCASSSSPAGDEKLFFGSGTQLSVL.

The chain recombines TRBV12-3 or TRBV12-4 with TRBJ2-1, with 7 bases matching TRBD1. Losses at the gene ends were 8 bases for V and 2 bases for J; bases not matched to a gene: 9. This CDR3 is built from 15 residues. The CDR3 loop is CASYSRQGTYNEQFF. The CDR3 nucleotides are TGTGCCAGCTACTCTAGACAGGGCACCTACAATGAGCAGTTCTTC.

The table lists this clonotype with many counts. One end of the junction fails to match germline, which may point to a read error. The chain is built from TRBV10-3 and TRBJ2-1; D not resolved. The CDR3 has 12 amino acids. Germline CDR1 ENHRY, CDR2 SYGVKD. DNA of the CDR3: TGTGCCATCAAAGACTCCAACAATGAGCAGTTCTTC. Translating it yields CAIKDSNNEQFF.

This chain connects TRBV6-1 to TRBJ2-5, with 7 bases that match TRBD1. The CDR3 extends over 15 amino acids. V lost 6 bases and J lost 0; bases outside the gene matches: 7. CDR1 and CDR2 (germline): MNHNS, SASEGT. As DNA, the CDR3 is TGTGCCAGCAGGGGCAGGGGGACCTACCAAGAGACCCAGTACTTC. It encodes CASRGRGTYQETQYF.

At least ten counts were recorded for this clonotype. This sequence joins TRBV20-1 and TRBJ2-3; maybe TRBD2 (6 bases). V was clipped by 5 bases and J by 6 bases, with 21 bases between them. The germline CDR1 and CDR2 sequences are DFQATT and SNEGSKA (reference sequence). The CDR3 length is 15 residues. CDR3 sequence (DNA): TGCAGTGCTCCGACGGTCGGGAGCACGACGGATACGCAGTATTTT. Its protein is CSAPTVGSTTDTQYF.